The 17 T cell receptor beta chains below come from one sample, sequenced in a study of blood T cell repertoires in COVID-19. Repertoires were generated with immunoSEQ multiplex PCR, while TCRdb's copy carries only in-frame clones and drops some. This table holds around 200,000 clones, approximately 85% found once. Sequenced material: peripheral blood. The origin of the receptors is a man aged 55 to 70 with acute or convalescent COVID-19.

V is TRBV28 and J is TRBJ2-1; D perhaps matches TRBD2 (5 bases). Looked up from germline, CDR1 is MDHEN and CDR2 is SYDVKM. The CDR3 spans 17 residues. Trimming took 6 bases from V and 5 from J, leaving 23 bases between them. The CDR3 sequence: CASSPRVVARTDNEQFF. The CDR3 nucleotides read TGTGCCAGCAGCCCCCGGGTAGTAGCGCGAACTGACAATGAGCAGTTCTTC.

This clone was observed a single time. The chain uses TRBV27 and TRBJ2-1; 11 bases are shared with TRBD2. The CDR3 consists of 16 residues. Germline V gene data show CDR1 as MNHEY and CDR2 as SMNVEV (reference sequence). Trimming took 3 bases from V and 12 from J; bases not matched to a gene: 13. The CDR3: CASSFGSETSGARQFF. The CDR3 nucleotides are TGTGCCAGCAGTTTTGGCTCCGAGACTAGCGGGGCCCGGCAGTTCTTC.

V and J are TRBV5-4 and TRBJ1-6, with TRBD1 matching over 8 bases. Germline CDR1 SGHNT, CDR2 YYREEE (reference sequence). V shed 4 bases and J 2 bases; nucleotides not matched to a gene: 5. This CDR3 region has 16 residues. Written as DNA, the CDR3 is TGTGCCAGCAGCGAAGGACAGGGACCCTATAATTCACCCCTCCACTTT. Translation gives CASSEGQGPYNSPLHF.

This chain joins TRBV28 and TRBJ2-7; no clear D gene. V was trimmed by 8 bases and J by 5 bases, leaving 10 bases between them. Germline values: CDR1 MDHEN, CDR2 SYDVKM. The CDR3 extends over 11 amino acids. The CDR3 sequence is CASDAHNEQYF. CDR3 nucleotides: TGTGCCAGCGATGCCCACAACGAGCAGTACTTC.

The chain recombines TRBV2 with TRBJ2-5, with 8 bases matching TRBD2. Germline V gene sequence: CDR1 SNHLY, CDR2 FYNNEI. CDR3 length equals 15 residues. Trimming removed 8 bases from V and 3 bases from J; junction bases left unmatched: 11. The chain's CDR3 is CASFYPGTSKETQYF. CDR3 DNA sequence: TGTGCCAGCTTCTACCCCGGGACTAGTAAAGAGACCCAGTACTTC.

V usage is TRBV23-1 and J usage is TRBJ1-5, with D unclear. TRBV23-1 is placed among ORFs of uncertain function. CDR3 length: 16 amino acids. V was cut by 3 bases and J by 0 bases, with 12 bases left in between. CDR3 nucleotide sequence: TGCGCCAGCAGTCATTTAAACACAGATAGCAATCAGCCCCAGCATTTT. Translated: CASSHLNTDSNQPQHF.

This clone has just one count. CDR3 sequence (DNA): TGTGCCAGCAGCTTAGCGAAGCACAACACTGAAGCTTTCTTT. It translates to CASSLAKHNTEAFF. This chain connects TRBV7-9 to TRBJ1-1; D is unclear. Germline CDR1 SEHNR, CDR2 FQNEAQ (reference sequence). The V end lost 0 bases, the J end lost 2 bases, and 7 bases lay between the germline ends. The CDR3 loop spans 14 amino acids.

This chain joins TRBV18 and TRBJ1-1; weak D call: TRBD1 (5 bases). The CDR3 spans 14 residues. Between the trimmed V and J ends, which lost 6 bases and 0 bases, there was a span of 11 bases. The germline V gene has CDR1 KGHSH and CDR2 LQKENI. For the CDR3, the DNA is TGTGCCAGCTCCGGGCAAGGGGTGAACACTGAAGCTTTCTTT. This translates into CASSGQGVNTEAFF.

The chain couples TRBV15 to TRBJ2-7; D is perhaps TRBD1 (6 bases). The CDR3 loop spans 14 amino acids. Germline CDR1 reads LNHNV; CDR2 reads YYDKDF (reference sequence). The ends were cut back, 0 bases at V and 1 base at J, with 7 bases in the middle. The CDR3 reads CATSREGGSYEQYF. In DNA form, the CDR3 reads TGTGCCACCAGCAGAGAAGGGGGTTCCTACGAGCAGTACTTC.

The chain has TRBV14 and TRBJ2-1; 10 nucleotides align to TRBD2. The CDR3 loop spans 14 amino acids. Germline CDR1 SGHDN, CDR2 FVKESK. The V gene end was trimmed by 1 base and the J gene end by 9 bases; junction bases not matched to a gene: 3. This CDR3 reads CASSQGQREGEQFF. CDR3 nucleotides: TGTGCCAGCAGCCAAGGTCAGCGGGAGGGTGAGCAGTTCTTC.

This chain uses TRBV14 with TRBJ2-1; D may be TRBD2 (5 bases). The length of the CDR3 is 17 residues. The germline CDR1 and CDR2 sequences are SGHDN and FVKESK. V was pared by 4 bases and J by 8 bases, with 24 bases between. In nucleotides, the CDR3 is TGTGCCAGCAGCCCAAACCAAATCCAGATAGCGTCCGATGAGCAGTTCTTC. Protein: CASSPNQIQIASDEQFF.

The chain employs TRBV2 and TRBJ2-1; possibly TRBD2 for D (6 bases). The V end was cut by 4 bases, the J end by 5 bases, with 9 bases between. The CDR3 runs to 13 residues. CDR1 and CDR2 from the germline V gene are SNHLY and FYNNEI. CDR3 sequence reads: CASSVTRDNEQFF. DNA of the CDR3: TGTGCCAGCAGTGTGACTAGGGACAATGAGCAGTTCTTC.

The chain has TRBV7-3 and TRBJ1-2; no clear D. The CDR3 has 13 amino acids. CDR1 SGHTA and CDR2 FQGTGA come from the germline V gene. V dropped 5 bases and J dropped 6 bases, with 13 bases sitting between them. For the CDR3, the DNA is TGTGCCAGCAGCCCGACAATGGGTGATGGCTACACCTTC. Translating gives CASSPTMGDGYTF.

CDR3 coding DNA: TGTGCCAGCAGCGTAGCCCCCCTAGCGGCCAAAAACATTCAGTACTTC. Its translation: CASSVAPLAAKNIQYF. The V and J genes are TRBV9 and TRBJ2-4; D may be TRBD2 (6 bases). Germline V gene sequence: CDR1 SGDLS, CDR2 YYNGEE. V lost 0 bases and J lost 1, with 11 bases in between. The CDR3 is 16 amino acids.

This clone was seen only a few times. V usage is TRBV11-2 and J usage is TRBJ2-1; tentative D call: TRBD1 (5 bases). Trimming removed 7 bases at V and 10 bases at J, with 35 bases between. The length of the CDR3 is 19 residues. Germline CDR1 is SGHAT and CDR2 is FQNNGV. CDR3 bases: TGTGCCAGCACCCCCGTGACGTACCGGGCGCTGGGGCCCGATTGGGAGCAGTTCTTC. It translates to CASTPVTYRALGPDWEQFF.

This clone was seen a few times. The rearrangement links TRBV2 to TRBJ1-3; D is possibly TRBD1 (5 bases). Trimming left V 6 bases short and J 4 bases short, with 13 bases between. CDR3 length equals 14 residues. Germline loops: CDR1 SNHLY, CDR2 FYNNEI. The CDR3: CASSDRLIGNTIYF. DNA for the CDR3: TGTGCCAGCAGCGACAGATTAATCGGAAACACCATATATTTT.

V is TRBV7-9 and J is TRBJ2-1; 9 bases are a match to TRBD1. The CDR3 is made up of 16 amino acids. V trimming: 1 base; J trimming: 7 bases; junction bases outside the gene matches: 8. The V gene's germline CDR1 is SEHNR and CDR2 FQNEAQ (reference sequence). CDR3 region: CASSLGRGQGKNEQFF. CDR3 bases: TGTGCCAGCAGCTTAGGGCGGGGACAGGGTAAGAATGAGCAGTTCTTC.